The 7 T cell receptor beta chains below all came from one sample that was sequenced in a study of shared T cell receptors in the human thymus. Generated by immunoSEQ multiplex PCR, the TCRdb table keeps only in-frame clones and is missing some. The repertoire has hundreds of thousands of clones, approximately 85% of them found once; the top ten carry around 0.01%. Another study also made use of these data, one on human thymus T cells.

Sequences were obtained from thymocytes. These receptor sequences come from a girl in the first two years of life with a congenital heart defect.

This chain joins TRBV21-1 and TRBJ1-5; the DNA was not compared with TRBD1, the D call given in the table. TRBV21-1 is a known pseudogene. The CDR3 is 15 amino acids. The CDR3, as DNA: TGTGCCAGCAGCAAAGCCGGGGACAGTAATCAGCCCCAGCATTTT. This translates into CASSKAGDSNQPQHF.

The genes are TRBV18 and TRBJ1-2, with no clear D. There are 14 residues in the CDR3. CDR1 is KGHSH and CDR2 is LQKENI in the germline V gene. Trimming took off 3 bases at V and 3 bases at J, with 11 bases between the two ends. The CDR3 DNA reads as TGTGCCAGCTCACCTGCAATCGGTGACTATGGCTACACCTTC. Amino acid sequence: CASSPAIGDYGYTF. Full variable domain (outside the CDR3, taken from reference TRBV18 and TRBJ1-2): NAGVMQNPRHLVRRRGQEARLRCSPMKGHSHVYWYRQLPEEGLKFMVYLQKENIIDESGMPKERFSAEFPKEGPSILRIQQVVRGDSAAYFCASSPAIGDYGYTFGSGTRLTVV.

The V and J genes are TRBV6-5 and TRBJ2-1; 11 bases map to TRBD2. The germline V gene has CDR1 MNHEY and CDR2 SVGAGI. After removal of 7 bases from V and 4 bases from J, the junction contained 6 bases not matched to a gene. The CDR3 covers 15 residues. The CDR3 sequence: CASTTGLAAYNEQFF. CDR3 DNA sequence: TGTGCCAGCACCACGGGACTAGCGGCATACAATGAGCAGTTCTTC.

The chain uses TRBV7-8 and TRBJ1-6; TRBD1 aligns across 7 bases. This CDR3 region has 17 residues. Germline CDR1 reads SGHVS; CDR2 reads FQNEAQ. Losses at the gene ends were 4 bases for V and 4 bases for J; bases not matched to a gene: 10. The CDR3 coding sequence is TGTGCCAGCAGCTCTTCCGGGACAGTCAAATATAATTCACCCCTCCACTTT. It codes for CASSSSGTVKYNSPLHF. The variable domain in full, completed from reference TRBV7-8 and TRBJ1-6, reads GAGVSQSPRYKVAKRGQDVALRCDPISGHVSLFWYQQALGQGPEFLTYFQNEAQLDKSGLPSDRFFAERPEGSVSTLKIQRTQQEDSAVYLCASSSSGTVKYNSPLHFGNGTRLTVT.

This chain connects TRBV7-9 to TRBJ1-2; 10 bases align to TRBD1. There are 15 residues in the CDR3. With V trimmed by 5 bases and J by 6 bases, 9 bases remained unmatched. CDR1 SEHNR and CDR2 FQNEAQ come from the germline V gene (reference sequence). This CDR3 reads CASSNDRGRIDGYTF. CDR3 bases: TGTGCCAGCAGCAACGACAGGGGGCGCATCGATGGCTACACCTTC.

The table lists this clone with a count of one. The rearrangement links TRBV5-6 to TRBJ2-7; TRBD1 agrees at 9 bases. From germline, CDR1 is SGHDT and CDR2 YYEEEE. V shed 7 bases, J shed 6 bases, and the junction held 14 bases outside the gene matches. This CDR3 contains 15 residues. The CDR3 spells CASATRDRVFGEQYF. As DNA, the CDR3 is TGTGCCAGCGCCACCCGGGACAGGGTGTTCGGCGAGCAGTACTTC.

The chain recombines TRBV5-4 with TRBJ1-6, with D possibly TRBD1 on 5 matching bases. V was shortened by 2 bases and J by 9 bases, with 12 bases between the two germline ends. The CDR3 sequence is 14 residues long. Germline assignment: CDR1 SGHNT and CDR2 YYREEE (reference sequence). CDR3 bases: TGTGCCAGCAGCTTCGGGGGAGGGTGTTCACCCCTCCACTTT. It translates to CASSFGGGCSPLHF. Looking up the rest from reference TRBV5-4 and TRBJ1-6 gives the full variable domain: ETGVTQSPTHLIKTRGQQVTLRCSSQSGHNTVSWYQQALGQGPQFIFQYYREEENGRGNFPPRFSGLQFPNYSSELNVNALELDDSALYLCASSFGGGCSPLHFGNGTRLTVT.